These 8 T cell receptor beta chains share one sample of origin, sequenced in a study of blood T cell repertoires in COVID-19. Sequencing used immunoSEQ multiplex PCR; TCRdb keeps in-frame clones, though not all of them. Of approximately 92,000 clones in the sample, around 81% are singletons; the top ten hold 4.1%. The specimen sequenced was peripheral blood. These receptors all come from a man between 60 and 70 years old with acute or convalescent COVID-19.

The CDR3, as DNA: TGTGCCAGCAGCTTAGAGGGGACAGGGAGAGCAGGAAAACTGTTTTTT. Amino acids: CASSLEGTGRAGKLFF. This rearrangement joins TRBV7-9 to TRBJ1-4, with 9 bases identical to TRBD1. The CDR3 loop spans 16 amino acids. V was pared by 1 base and J by 10 bases, with 10 bases of the junction left unmatched. Germline CDR1 SEHNR, CDR2 FQNEAQ (reference sequence).

The CDR3 here is CASSLEDNEQFF. DNA of the CDR3: TGTGCCAGCAGTCTTGAGGACAATGAGCAGTTCTTC. The rearrangement links TRBV2 to TRBJ2-1; D uncertain. V lost 5 bases to trimming and J lost 5 bases, with 7 bases between them. This CDR3 is 12 amino acids long. CDR1 and CDR2 from the germline V gene are SNHLY and FYNNEI. The full variable domain, completed using reference TRBV2 and TRBJ2-1, is EPEVTQTPSHQVTQMGQEVILRCVPISNHLYFYWYRQILGQKVEFLVSFYNNEISEKSEIFDDQFSVERPDGSNFTLKIRSTKLEDSAMYFCASSLEDNEQFFGPGTRLTVL.

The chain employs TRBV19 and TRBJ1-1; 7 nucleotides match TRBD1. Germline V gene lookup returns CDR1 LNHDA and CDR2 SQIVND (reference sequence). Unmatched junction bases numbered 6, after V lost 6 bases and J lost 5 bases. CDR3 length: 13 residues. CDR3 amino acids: CASSDNRGTEAFF. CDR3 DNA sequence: TGTGCCAGTAGCGACAACAGGGGAACTGAAGCTTTCTTT.

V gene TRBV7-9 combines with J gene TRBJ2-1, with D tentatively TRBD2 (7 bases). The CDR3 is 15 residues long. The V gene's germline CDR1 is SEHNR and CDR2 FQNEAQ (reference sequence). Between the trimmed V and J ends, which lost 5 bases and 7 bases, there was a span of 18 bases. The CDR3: CASSPRRGGENEQFF. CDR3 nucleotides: TGTGCCAGCAGCCCCAGGAGGGGGGGCGAGAATGAGCAGTTCTTC.

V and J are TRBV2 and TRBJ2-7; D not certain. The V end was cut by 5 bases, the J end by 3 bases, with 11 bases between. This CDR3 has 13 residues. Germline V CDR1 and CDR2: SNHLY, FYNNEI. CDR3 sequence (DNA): TGTGCCAGCAGTTACACACCGAACTACGAGCAGTACTTC. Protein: CASSYTPNYEQYF.

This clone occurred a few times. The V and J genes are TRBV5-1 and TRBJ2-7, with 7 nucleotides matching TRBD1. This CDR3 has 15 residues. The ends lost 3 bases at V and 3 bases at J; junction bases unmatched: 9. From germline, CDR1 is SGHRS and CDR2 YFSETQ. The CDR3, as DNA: TGCGCCAGCAGCTATATAAACCGGGACAGCTACGAGCAGTACTTC. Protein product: CASSYINRDSYEQYF.

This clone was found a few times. The DNA for the CDR3 is TGTGCCAGCAGCAAACGGGGGGAATGTCCCTACAATGAGCAGTTCTTC. This translates into CASSKRGECPYNEQFF. J is TRBJ2-1 and V is TRBV21-1; TRBD2, the table's D call, lacks a check against the DNA. TRBV21-1 corresponds to a pseudogene. CDR3 length equals 16 residues.

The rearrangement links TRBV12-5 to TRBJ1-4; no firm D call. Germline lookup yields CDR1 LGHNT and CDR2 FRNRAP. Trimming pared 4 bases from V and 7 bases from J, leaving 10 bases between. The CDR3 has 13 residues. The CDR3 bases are TGTGCTAGTGGTTCCTCCACGGTTGAAAAACTGTTTTTT. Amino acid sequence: CASGSSTVEKLFF.